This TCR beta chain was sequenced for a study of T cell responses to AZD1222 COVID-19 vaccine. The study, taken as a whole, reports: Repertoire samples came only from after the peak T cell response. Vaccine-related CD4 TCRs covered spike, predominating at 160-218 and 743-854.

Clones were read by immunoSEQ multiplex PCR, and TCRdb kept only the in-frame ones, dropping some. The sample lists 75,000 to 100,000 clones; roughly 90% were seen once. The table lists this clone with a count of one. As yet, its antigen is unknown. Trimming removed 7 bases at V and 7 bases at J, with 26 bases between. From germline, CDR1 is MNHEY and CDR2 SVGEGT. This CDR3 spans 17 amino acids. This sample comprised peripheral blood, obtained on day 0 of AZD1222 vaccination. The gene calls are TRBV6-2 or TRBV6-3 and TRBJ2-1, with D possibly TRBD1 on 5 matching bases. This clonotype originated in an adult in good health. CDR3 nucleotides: TGTGCCAGCACCCCTACAGGCATCCGTAAATCCTTTAATGAGCAGTTCTTC. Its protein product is CASTPTGIRKSFNEQFF.